These 30 T cell receptor beta chains were sequenced from one sample in a study of T cell repertoires in cytomegalovirus infection. These TCRs are of unknown antigen specificity. TCRdb reprocessed the reads with MiXCR, giving one entry per CDR3 protein. The table records approximately 990,000 distinct CDR3 sequences, roughly 30% of them present only once. The sequenced sample was cultured CD8+ T cells from PBMCs, obtained from culture after CMV antigen stimulation. The receptor set was obtained from a human donor in good health (CMV status not recorded). Some clones in this sample may be carry-over from other donors' samples.

The chain uses TRBV27 and TRBJ2-1, with D possibly being TRBD1 or TRBD2 (6 bases each). The CDR3 totals 15 residues. Per germline, CDR1 MNHEY and CDR2 SMNVEV (reference sequence). Trimming removed 3 bases from V and 6 bases from J, with 15 bases in between. The CDR3 DNA reads as TGTGCCAGCAGTTTTGTCGGGGGCGCCCTCAATGAGCAGTTCTTC. Translated: CASSFVGGALNEQFF.

The chain uses TRBV4-3 and TRBJ1-4, with D maybe TRBD1 (6 bases). The CDR3 consists of 15 residues. Germline loops: CDR1 LGHNA, CDR2 YSLEER. V lost 0 bases to trimming and J lost 6 bases, with 11 bases between them. The CDR3 region is CASSQDGGAHEKLFF. In DNA form, the CDR3 reads TGCGCCAGCAGCCAAGACGGGGGCGCCCATGAAAAACTGTTTTTT.

This clonotype was counted a few times. The V call is TRBV11-1, the J call TRBJ1-1, with a tentative D call TRBD1 (5 bases). Trimming cost V 5 bases and J 2 bases, with 24 bases left between them. Germline-derived CDR1 and CDR2 are SGHAT and FQDESV (reference sequence). This CDR3 has 18 amino acids. CDR3 sequence: CASSQTGGYLRPNTEAFF. CDR3 nucleotides: TGTGCCAGCAGCCAAACGGGGGGGTATCTACGGCCCAACACTGAAGCTTTCTTT.

The J gene is TRBJ2-5, the V gene TRBV12-3 or TRBV12-4; D remains unclear. The CDR3 runs 13 residues. The V gene lost 9 bases and the J gene lost 3 bases, with 14 bases spanning the gap. The CDR3: CASRPQSEETQYF. Here the CDR3 DNA reads TGTGCCAGTAGACCCCAATCCGAAGAGACCCAGTACTTC.

This clonotype showed up just a few times. CDR3 DNA sequence: TGTGCCACCAGTGATTTTGACAGTTCTAGCACAGATACGCAGTATTTT. It encodes CATSDFDSSSTDTQYF. V gene TRBV24-1 combines with J gene TRBJ2-3, with D possibly matching TRBD1 (5 bases). The CDR3 spans 16 residues. Germline CDR1 is KGHDR and CDR2 is SFDVKD. Between the trimmed V and J ends, which lost 1 base and 0 bases, there was a span of 10 bases.

Many counts were recorded for this clonotype. V gene TRBV19 combines with J gene TRBJ1-5, with D unresolved. CDR1 is LNHDA, CDR2 SQIVND, per germline (reference sequence). The CDR3 has 16 residues. Trimming cost V 2 bases and J 2 bases, with 13 bases left between them. CDR3 region: CASSILEVGGNQPQHF. CDR3 sequence (DNA): TGTGCCAGTAGTATATTAGAGGTTGGAGGCAATCAGCCCCAGCATTTT.

V and J are TRBV2 and TRBJ2-1; the match to TRBD2 covers 10 bases. J lost 8 bases, V lost 7 bases, and 17 bases had no gene match. Germline V gene sequence: CDR1 SNHLY, CDR2 FYNNEI. The CDR3 totals 17 residues. The CDR3 bases are TGTGCCAGCATCTCCTCCTCTGGACTAGCGGCCGCGGATGAGCAGTTCTTC. Its protein product is CASISSSGLAAADEQFF.

Details on this clonotype: This may come from a read error, since a much larger clone is one base off. The chain carries TRBV27 and TRBJ2-5; 10 bases align to TRBD2. Germline V gives CDR1 MNHEY, CDR2 SMNVEV (reference sequence). The CDR3 is 15 residues long. The CDR3 here is CAGSLIAGGQETQYF. For the CDR3, the DNA is TGTGCCGGCAGTTTAATAGCGGGGGGCCAAGAGACCCAGTACTTC.

The gene calls are TRBV29-1 and TRBJ2-1; the D is unclear. V dropped 5 bases and J dropped 5 bases, with 7 bases sitting between them. The germline V gene encodes CDR1 SQVTM and CDR2 ANQGSEA. This CDR3 is built from 11 residues. This CDR3 is CSVLTNNEQFF. The CDR3 DNA follows: TGCAGCGTTCTCACAAACAATGAGCAGTTCTTC.

This clonotype was counted between two and nine times. The rearrangement uses TRBV27 and TRBJ1-3; D is undetermined. Germline V gene sequence: CDR1 MNHEY, CDR2 SMNVEV (reference sequence). V lost 6 bases, J lost 3 bases, and 15 bases lay in between. This CDR3 is 15 amino acids long. The CDR3 DNA is TGTGCCAGCAGCCCCTGGCCGATCGGTGGAAACACCATATATTTT. Translating it yields CASSPWPIGGNTIYF.

The table lists this clonotype with many counts. The chain uses TRBV12-3 or TRBV12-4 and TRBJ1-1; D is uncertain. The CDR3 spans 14 residues. With 4 bases removed from V and 3 bases from J, the gap between germline ends came to 12 bases. This chain's CDR3 is CASSSTLDHTEAFF. CDR3 bases: TGTGCCAGCAGTTCGACGCTGGACCACACTGAAGCTTTCTTT.

This chain connects TRBV19 to TRBJ2-1; D might be TRBD2 (6 bases). CDR3 size: 13 residues. The ends were cut back, 8 bases at V and 9 bases at J, with 17 bases in the middle. From germline, CDR1 is LNHDA and CDR2 SQIVND (reference sequence). The CDR3 nucleotides are TGTGCCAGTCAGGTAGCGGTCGGGCTTGAGCAGTTCTTC. Amino acids: CASQVAVGLEQFF.

This clonotype was seen ten or more times. The chain uses TRBV7-8 and TRBJ2-1, with 8 bases matching TRBD2. Trimming cost V 10 bases and J 2 bases; bases outside gene matches: 10. In germline, CDR1 is SGHVS, CDR2 FQNEAQ. The CDR3 length is 15 residues. DNA of the CDR3: TGTGCCACCCGGCCGGGGGGGCTGACCTACAATGAGCAGTTCTTC. This encodes CATRPGGLTYNEQFF.

CDR3 loop: CASSFRQGLAGGTSTDTQYF. The CDR3 nucleotides are TGTGCCAGCAGCTTCCGACAGGGACTAGCGGGGGGTACTAGCACAGATACGCAGTATTTT. V usage is TRBV5-5 and J usage is TRBJ2-3, with TRBD2 matching 15 bases. There are 20 residues in the CDR3. The J segment lost 0 bases and the V segment lost 2 bases, leaving 10 bases of the junction unmatched. Germline V lookup: CDR1 SGHKS, CDR2 YYEKEE (reference sequence). The whole variable domain, remainder taken from reference TRBV5-5 and TRBJ2-3, is DAGVTQSPTHLIKTRGQQVTLRCSPISGHKSVSWYQQVLGQGPQFIFQYYEKEERGRGNFPDRFSARQFPNYSSELNVNALLLGDSALYLCASSFRQGLAGGTSTDTQYFGPGTRLTVL.

V and J are TRBV28 and TRBJ1-2; no firm D call. V lost 4 bases, J lost 5 bases, and 20 bases lay in between. Germline V gene sequence: CDR1 MDHEN, CDR2 SYDVKM. This CDR3 comprises 16 residues. The CDR3 nucleotides read TGTGCCAGCAGTTCCCCAAGTAAATCTAGTTTATATGGCTACACCTTC. Its translation is CASSSPSKSSLYGYTF.

The chain recombines TRBV6-2 or TRBV6-3 with TRBJ2-1, with 7 bases matching TRBD2. The germline CDR1 and CDR2 sequences are MNHEY and SVGEGT. J gave up 2 bases and V 8 bases, and 3 bases lay outside the gene matches. The CDR3 is made up of 13 amino acids. CDR3 bases: TGTGCCAGCTGGGGGGGAACCTACAATGAGCAGTTCTTC. The encoded protein is CASWGGTYNEQFF.

This clonotype was found many times. The V gene is TRBV28, the J gene TRBJ1-5; D might be TRBD1 (6 bases). V was pared by 5 bases and J by 6 bases, with 20 bases between. This CDR3 has 16 residues. The germline CDR1 and CDR2 sequences are MDHEN and SYDVKM. The CDR3 coding sequence is TGTGCCAGCAGTCGCAACCCGCCAGGGGTGAGTCAGCCCCAGCATTTT. Protein product: CASSRNPPGVSQPQHF.

The J gene is TRBJ2-1, the V gene TRBV6-2 or TRBV6-3; D may match TRBD1 or TRBD2 (6 bases each). Trimming removed 7 bases at V and 0 bases at J, with 13 bases between. Germline V gene sequence: CDR1 MNHEY, CDR2 SVGEGT. The CDR3 totals 15 residues. The CDR3 spells CASTPGASSYNEQFF. In DNA form, the CDR3 reads TGTGCCAGCACTCCGGGGGCCAGCTCCTACAATGAGCAGTTCTTC.

This clonotype came up many times. The V and J genes are TRBV7-9 and TRBJ1-2; 7 bases map to TRBD1. V shed 1 base and J 3 bases; nucleotides not matched to a gene: 5. Germline CDR1 is SEHNR and CDR2 is FQNEAQ (reference sequence). This CDR3 comprises 15 residues. CDR3 nucleotides: TGTGCCAGCAGCTTAGGAGGGGGCGAGCACTATGGCTACACCTTC. It translates to CASSLGGGEHYGYTF.

The table lists this clonotype with a few counts. CDR3 bases: TGTGCCAGCAGCTCCCCTGATGGGGGCTGGGGCGACTCTGGGGCCAACGTCCTGACTTTC. Protein sequence: CASSSPDGGWGDSGANVLTF. The chain employs TRBV5-6 and TRBJ2-6, with a weak D call TRBD1 (6 bases). This CDR3 is 20 amino acids long. Germline V CDR1 and CDR2: SGHDT, YYEEEE. Trimming pared 3 bases from V and 0 bases from J, leaving 22 bases between.

This clonotype was counted only a few times. The gene calls are TRBV6-2 or TRBV6-3 and TRBJ2-7; D remains unclear. CDR1 and CDR2 from the germline V gene are MNHEY and SVGEGT. The CDR3 runs 16 residues. V dropped 5 bases and J dropped 2 bases, with 19 bases sitting between them. CDR3 protein: CASSPPAGYPTYEQYV. DNA for the CDR3: TGTGCCAGCAGTCCGCCGGCAGGTTACCCAACCTACGAGCAGTACGTC.

The rearrangement joins TRBV5-1 to TRBJ2-2; D perhaps matches TRBD2 (6 bases). Trimming took off 0 bases at V and 0 bases at J, with 9 bases between the two ends. This CDR3 has 16 amino acids. Germline values: CDR1 SGHRS, CDR2 YFSETQ. CDR3 DNA: TGCGCCAGCAGCTTGGAAGGACTATCGAACACCGGGGAGCTGTTTTTT. Translating it yields CASSLEGLSNTGELFF.

The rearrangement uses TRBV9 and TRBJ1-2, with TRBD1 as a possible D gene (6 bases). CDR1 is SGDLS, CDR2 YYNGEE, per germline. The CDR3 totals 13 residues. Trimming pared 4 bases from V and 6 bases from J, leaving 13 bases between. The DNA for the CDR3 is TGTGCCAGCAGCTCCACAGGGAGTCATGGCTACACCTTC. This codes for CASSSTGSHGYTF.

This clonotype has just a few counts. The chain's CDR3 is CASSLVGGGAETQYF. The CDR3 DNA follows: TGTGCCAGCAGCTTAGTTGGAGGGGGAGCGGAGACCCAGTACTTC. The chain has TRBV7-2 and TRBJ2-5, with D perhaps given as TRBD1 or TRBD2 (6 bases each). The CDR3 runs to 15 residues. The ends were cut back, 1 base at V and 5 bases at J, with 14 bases in the middle. CDR1 SGHTA and CDR2 FQGNSA come from the germline V gene.

The sample holds many counts of this clonotype. This chain connects TRBV7-2 to TRBJ2-2; TRBD1 is a possible D gene (5 bases). The CDR3 extends over 16 amino acids. From germline, CDR1 is SGHTA and CDR2 FQGNSA. Trimming cost V 5 bases and J 1 base, with 14 bases left between them. The CDR3 region has the DNA TGTGCCAGCAGCCTGTTAGGGGCTTTGAACACCGGGGAGCTGTTTTTT. Translation: CASSLLGALNTGELFF.

This clonotype was found many times. The chain is built from TRBV7-9 and TRBJ2-3, with D possibly being TRBD2 (5 bases). Germline loops: CDR1 SEHNR, CDR2 FQNEAQ (reference sequence). The CDR3 has 14 residues. Trimming left V 0 bases short and J 5 bases short, with 9 bases between. The CDR3 region has the DNA TGTGCCAGCAGCTTAGCGTCGGGGAGAGATACGCAGTATTTT. This gives the protein CASSLASGRDTQYF.

The chain joins TRBV6-2 or TRBV6-3 to TRBJ2-5; 9 bases agree with TRBD1. V shed 5 bases and J 4 bases; nucleotides not matched to a gene: 5. The CDR3 extends over 14 amino acids. CDR1 MNHEY and CDR2 SVGEGT come from the germline V gene. The CDR3 coding sequence is TGTGCCAGCAGTATACAGGGGGCAAGAGAGACCCAGTACTTC. Its translation is CASSIQGARETQYF.

The V call is TRBV4-3, the J call TRBJ1-4; D call uncertain. The length of the CDR3 is 11 residues. Germline V gives CDR1 LGHNA, CDR2 YSLEER. The germline V and J ends were trimmed by 1 base and 9 bases, with 3 bases remaining between them. CDR3 residues: CASSQGKKLFF. In DNA form, the CDR3 reads TGCGCCAGCAGCCAAGGAAAAAAACTGTTTTTT.

This clonotype was found many times. This chain links TRBV7-2 with TRBJ2-1, with TRBD2 matching over 12 bases. V lost 0 bases, J lost 8 bases, and 11 bases stayed unmatched. The CDR3 totals 18 residues. CDR1 and CDR2 (germline): SGHTA, FQGNSA. CDR3: CASSLAWPSGGAVDEQFF. In DNA form, the CDR3 reads TGTGCCAGCAGCTTAGCGTGGCCTAGCGGGGGGGCCGTAGATGAGCAGTTCTTC.

This chain links TRBV27 with TRBJ1-5; no firm D call. V dropped 7 bases and J dropped 7 bases, with 20 bases sitting between them. Germline CDR1 reads MNHEY; CDR2 reads SMNVEV (reference sequence). This CDR3 has 15 residues. For the CDR3, the DNA is TGTGCCAGCAAAGTGGGTGTTAGCCCCGGGCAGCCCCAGCATTTT. Translated: CASKVGVSPGQPQHF.